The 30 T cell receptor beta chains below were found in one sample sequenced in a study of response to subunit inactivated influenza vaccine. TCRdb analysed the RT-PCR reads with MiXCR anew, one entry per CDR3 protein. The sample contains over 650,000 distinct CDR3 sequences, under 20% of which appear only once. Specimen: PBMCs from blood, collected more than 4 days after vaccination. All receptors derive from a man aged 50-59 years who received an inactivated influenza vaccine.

The CDR3 sequence is CSARSWQSSYNEQFF. The CDR3 DNA reads TGCAGTGCCAGGAGTTGGCAGAGCTCCTACAATGAGCAGTTCTTC. The chain recombines TRBV20-1 with TRBJ2-1; D gene unclear. Germline CDR1 is DFQATT and CDR2 is SNEGSKA (reference sequence). Trimming stripped 6 bases from V and 0 bases from J, with 15 bases between. This CDR3 comprises 15 residues.

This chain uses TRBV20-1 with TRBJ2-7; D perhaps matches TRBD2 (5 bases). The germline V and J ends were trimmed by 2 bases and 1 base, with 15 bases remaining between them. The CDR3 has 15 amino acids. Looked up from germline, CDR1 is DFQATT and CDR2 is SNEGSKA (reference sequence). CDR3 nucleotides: TGCAGTGCTAGAATTGGAATAGCGCGGTCCTACGAGCAGTACTTC. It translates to CSARIGIARSYEQYF.

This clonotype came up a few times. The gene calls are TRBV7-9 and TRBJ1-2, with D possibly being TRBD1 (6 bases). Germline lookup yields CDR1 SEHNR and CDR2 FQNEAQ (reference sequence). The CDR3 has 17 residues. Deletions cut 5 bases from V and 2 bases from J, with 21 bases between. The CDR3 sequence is CASSRLLTGQVNYGYTF. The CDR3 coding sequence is TGTGCCAGCAGCCGTCTATTGACAGGACAAGTAAACTATGGCTACACCTTC.

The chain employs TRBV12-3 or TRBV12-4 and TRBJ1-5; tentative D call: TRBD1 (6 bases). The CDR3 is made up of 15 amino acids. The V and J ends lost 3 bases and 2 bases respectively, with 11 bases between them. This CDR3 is CASSLLGAGNQPQHF. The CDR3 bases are TGTGCCAGCAGTTTGTTGGGGGCAGGCAATCAGCCCCAGCATTTT.

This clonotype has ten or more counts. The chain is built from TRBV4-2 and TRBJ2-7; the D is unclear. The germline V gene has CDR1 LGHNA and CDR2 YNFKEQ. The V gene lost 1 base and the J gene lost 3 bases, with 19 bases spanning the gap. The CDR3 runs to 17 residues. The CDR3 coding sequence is TGTGCCAGCAGCCAAGTTGGGGTAGGGTCGTCACTCTACGAGCAGTACTTC. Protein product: CASSQVGVGSSLYEQYF.

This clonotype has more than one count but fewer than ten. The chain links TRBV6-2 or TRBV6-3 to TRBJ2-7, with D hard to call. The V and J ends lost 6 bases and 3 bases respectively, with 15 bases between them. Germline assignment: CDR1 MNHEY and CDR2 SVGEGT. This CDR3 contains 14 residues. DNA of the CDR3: TGTGCCAGCAGAAGATCCTTACGGAGCTACGAGCAGTACTTC. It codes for CASRRSLRSYEQYF.

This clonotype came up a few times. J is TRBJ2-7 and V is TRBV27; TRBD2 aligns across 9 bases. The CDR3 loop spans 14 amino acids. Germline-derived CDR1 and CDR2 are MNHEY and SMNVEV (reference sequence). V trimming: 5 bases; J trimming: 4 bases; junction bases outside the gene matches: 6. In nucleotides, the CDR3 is TGTGCCAGCAGTCAGACTAGCGGCGAATACGAGCAGTACTTC. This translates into CASSQTSGEYEQYF.

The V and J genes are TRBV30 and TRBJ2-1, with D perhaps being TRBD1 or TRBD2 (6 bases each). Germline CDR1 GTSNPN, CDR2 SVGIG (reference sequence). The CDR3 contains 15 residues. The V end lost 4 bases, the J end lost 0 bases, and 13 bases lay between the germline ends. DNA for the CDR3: TGTGCCTGGACGAGGGGGGTGAGCTCCTACAATGAGCAGTTCTTC. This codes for CAWTRGVSSYNEQFF.

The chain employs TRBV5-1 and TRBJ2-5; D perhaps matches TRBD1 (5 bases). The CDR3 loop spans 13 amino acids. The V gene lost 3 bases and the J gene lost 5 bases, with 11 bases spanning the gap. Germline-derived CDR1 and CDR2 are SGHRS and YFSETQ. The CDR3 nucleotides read TGCGCCAGCAGCTCGGACATCGGCGAGACCCAGTACTTC. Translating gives CASSSDIGETQYF.

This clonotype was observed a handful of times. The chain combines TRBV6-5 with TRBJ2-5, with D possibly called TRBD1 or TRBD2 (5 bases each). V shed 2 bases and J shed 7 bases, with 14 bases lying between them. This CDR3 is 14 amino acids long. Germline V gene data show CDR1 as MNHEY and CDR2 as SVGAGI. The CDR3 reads CASSYGTSTGTQYF. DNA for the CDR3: TGTGCCAGCAGTTACGGGACCTCCACGGGGACCCAGTACTTC.

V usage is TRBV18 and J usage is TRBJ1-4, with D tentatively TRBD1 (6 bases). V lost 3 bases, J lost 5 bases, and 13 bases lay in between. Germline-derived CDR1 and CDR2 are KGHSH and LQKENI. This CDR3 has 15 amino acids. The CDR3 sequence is CASSPQTGNNEKLFF. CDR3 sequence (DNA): TGTGCCAGCTCACCCCAGACAGGCAACAATGAAAAACTGTTTTTT.

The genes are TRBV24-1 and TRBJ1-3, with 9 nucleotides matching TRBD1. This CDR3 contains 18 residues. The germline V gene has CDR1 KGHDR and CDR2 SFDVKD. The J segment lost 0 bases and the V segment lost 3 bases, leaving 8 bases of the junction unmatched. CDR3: CATSDPGTGTRSGNTIYF. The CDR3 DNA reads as TGTGCCACCAGTGATCCGGGGACAGGGACCCGCTCTGGAAACACCATATATTTT.

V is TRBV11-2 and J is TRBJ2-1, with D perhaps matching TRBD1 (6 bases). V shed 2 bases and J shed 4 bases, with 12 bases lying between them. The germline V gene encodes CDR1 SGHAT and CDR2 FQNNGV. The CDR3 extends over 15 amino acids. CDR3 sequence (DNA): TGTGCCAGCAGCTTAACTGGACAGATATACAATGAGCAGTTCTTC. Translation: CASSLTGQIYNEQFF.

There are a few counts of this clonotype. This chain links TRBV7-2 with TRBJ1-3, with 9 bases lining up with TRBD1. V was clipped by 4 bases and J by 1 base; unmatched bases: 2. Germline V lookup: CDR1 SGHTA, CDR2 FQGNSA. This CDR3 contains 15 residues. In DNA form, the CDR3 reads TGTGCCAGCAGCTCTGACAGGGGGTCTGGAAACACCATATATTTT. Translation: CASSSDRGSGNTIYF.

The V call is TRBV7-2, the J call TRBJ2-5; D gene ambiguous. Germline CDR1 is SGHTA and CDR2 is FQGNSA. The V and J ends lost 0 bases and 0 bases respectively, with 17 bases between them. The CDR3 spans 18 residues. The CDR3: CASSLAGWTVLYQETQYF. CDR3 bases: TGTGCCAGCAGCTTAGCGGGTTGGACGGTATTGTACCAAGAGACCCAGTACTTC. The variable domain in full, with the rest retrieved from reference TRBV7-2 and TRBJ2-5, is GAGVSQSPSNKVTEKGKDVELRCDPISGHTALYWYRQSLGQGLEFLIYFQGNSAPDKSGLPSDRFSAERTGGSVSTLTIQRTQQEDSAVYLCASSLAGWTVLYQETQYFGPGTRLLVL.

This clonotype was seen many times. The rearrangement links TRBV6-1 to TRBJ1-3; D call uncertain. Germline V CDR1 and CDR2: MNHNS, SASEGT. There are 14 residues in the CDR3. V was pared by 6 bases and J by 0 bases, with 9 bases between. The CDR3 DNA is TGTGCCAGCAGCCCTGGTTTCTCTGGAAACACCATATATTTT. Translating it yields CASSPGFSGNTIYF.

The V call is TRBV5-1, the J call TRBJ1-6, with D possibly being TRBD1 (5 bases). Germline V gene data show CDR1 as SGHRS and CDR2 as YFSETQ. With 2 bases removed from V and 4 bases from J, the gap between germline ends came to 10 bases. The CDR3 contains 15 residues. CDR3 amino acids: CASSFTGEYNSPLHF. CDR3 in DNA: TGCGCCAGCAGCTTCACGGGGGAGTATAATTCACCCCTCCACTTT.

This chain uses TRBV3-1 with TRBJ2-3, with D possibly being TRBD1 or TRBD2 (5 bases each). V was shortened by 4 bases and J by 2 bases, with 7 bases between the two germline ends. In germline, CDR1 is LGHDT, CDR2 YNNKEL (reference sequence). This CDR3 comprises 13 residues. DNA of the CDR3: TGTGCCAGCAGCCGGGACCACACAGATACGCAGTATTTT. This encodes CASSRDHTDTQYF.

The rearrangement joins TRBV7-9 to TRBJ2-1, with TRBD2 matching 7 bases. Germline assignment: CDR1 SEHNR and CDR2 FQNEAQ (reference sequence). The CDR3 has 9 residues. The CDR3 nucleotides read TGTGCGGGGGGGGATGAGCAGTTCTTC. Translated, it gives CAGGDEQFF.

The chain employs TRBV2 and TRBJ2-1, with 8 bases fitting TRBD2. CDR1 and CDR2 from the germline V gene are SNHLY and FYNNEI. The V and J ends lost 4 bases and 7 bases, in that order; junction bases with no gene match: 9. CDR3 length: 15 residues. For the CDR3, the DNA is TGTGCCAGCAGTGGCCGAGGACTAGCCTCGAATGAGCAGTTCTTC. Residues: CASSGRGLASNEQFF.

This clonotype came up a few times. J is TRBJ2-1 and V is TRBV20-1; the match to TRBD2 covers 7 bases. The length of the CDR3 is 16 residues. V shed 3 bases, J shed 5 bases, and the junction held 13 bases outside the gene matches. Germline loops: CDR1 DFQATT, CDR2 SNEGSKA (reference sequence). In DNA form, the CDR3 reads TGCAGTGCTAGCGCGGGCGGGGGATTCAGGGACAATGAGCAGTTCTTC. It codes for CSASAGGGFRDNEQFF.

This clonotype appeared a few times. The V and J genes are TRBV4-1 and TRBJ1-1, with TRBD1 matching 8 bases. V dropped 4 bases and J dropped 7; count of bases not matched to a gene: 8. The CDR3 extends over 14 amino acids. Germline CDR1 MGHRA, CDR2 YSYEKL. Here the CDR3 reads CASSRETGVSEAFF. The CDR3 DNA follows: TGCGCCAGCAGCCGAGAGACAGGGGTCAGTGAAGCTTTCTTT.

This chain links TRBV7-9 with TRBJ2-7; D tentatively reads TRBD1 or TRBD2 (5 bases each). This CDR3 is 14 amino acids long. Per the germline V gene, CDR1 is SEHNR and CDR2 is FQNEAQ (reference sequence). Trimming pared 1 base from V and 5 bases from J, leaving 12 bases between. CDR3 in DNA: TGTGCCAGCAGCTTAGGGACGATGGGGGACGAGCAGTACTTC. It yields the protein CASSLGTMGDEQYF. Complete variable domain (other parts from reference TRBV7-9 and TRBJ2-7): DTGVSQNPRHKITKRGQNVTFRCDPISEHNRLYWYRQTLGQGPEFLTYFQNEAQLEKSRLLSDRFSAERPKGSFSTLEIQRTEQGDSAMYLCASSLGTMGDEQYFGPGTRLTVT.

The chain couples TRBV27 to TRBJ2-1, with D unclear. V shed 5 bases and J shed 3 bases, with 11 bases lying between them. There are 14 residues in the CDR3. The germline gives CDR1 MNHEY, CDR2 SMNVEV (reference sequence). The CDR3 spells CASSRAQNYNEQFF. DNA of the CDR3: TGTGCCAGCAGTCGGGCCCAGAACTACAATGAGCAGTTCTTC.

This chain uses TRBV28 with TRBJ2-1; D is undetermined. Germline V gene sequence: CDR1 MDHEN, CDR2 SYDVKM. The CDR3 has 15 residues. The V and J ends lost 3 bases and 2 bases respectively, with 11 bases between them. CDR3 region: CASSFADSPYNEQFF. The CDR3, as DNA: TGTGCCAGCAGTTTCGCTGACTCCCCCTACAATGAGCAGTTCTTC.

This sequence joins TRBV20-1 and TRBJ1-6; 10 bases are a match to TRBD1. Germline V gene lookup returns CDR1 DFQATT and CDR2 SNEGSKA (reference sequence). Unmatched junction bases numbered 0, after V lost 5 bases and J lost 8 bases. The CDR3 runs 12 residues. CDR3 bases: TGCAGTGCTGGGACAGGGGATTCACCCCTCCACTTT. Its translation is CSAGTGDSPLHF.

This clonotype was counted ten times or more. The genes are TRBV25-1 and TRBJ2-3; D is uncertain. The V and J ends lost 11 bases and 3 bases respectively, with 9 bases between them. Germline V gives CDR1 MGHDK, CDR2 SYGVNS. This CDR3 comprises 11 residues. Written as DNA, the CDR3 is TGTGCCTCAGCACTTACAGATACGCAGTATTTT. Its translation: CASALTDTQYF.

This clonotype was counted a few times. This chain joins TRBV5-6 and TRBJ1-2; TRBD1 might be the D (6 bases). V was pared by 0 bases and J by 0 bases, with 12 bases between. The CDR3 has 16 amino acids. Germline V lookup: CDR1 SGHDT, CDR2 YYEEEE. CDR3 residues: CASSLETGLTNYGYTF. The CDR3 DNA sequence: TGTGCCAGCAGCTTGGAAACAGGGCTAACTAACTATGGCTACACCTTC.

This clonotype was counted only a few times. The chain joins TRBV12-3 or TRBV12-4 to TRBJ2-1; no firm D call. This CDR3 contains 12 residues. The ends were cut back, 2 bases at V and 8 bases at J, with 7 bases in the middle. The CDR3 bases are TGTGCCAGCAGTTTACAGTTTCATGAGCAGTTCTTC. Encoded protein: CASSLQFHEQFF.

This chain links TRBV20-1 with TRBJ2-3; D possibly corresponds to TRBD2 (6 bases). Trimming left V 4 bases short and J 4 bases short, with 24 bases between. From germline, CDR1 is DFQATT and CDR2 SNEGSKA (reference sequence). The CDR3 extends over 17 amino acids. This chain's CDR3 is CSAKGFGTVSGSDTQYF. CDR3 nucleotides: TGCAGTGCTAAGGGATTTGGGACGGTGAGCGGGTCAGATACGCAGTATTTT.